The 15 T cell receptor beta chains in this list originate from one sample, sequenced in a study of CD4 T cells in relation to SARS-CoV-2 and coronaviruses. Their antigen targets remain unknown. Sequencing was performed with immunoSEQ multiplex PCR; in TCRdb, only in-frame clones are kept and a portion is missing. The top ten clones hold around 21% of a sample with some 38,000 clones, around four fifths of them seen once. Material for sequencing was memory CD4+ T cells from PBMCs, cultured in vitro. Every receptor here comes from an adult with COVID-19.

The chain combines TRBV4-3 with TRBJ1-6; no clear D. Germline CDR1 LGHNA, CDR2 YSLEER. The ends were cut back, 0 bases at V and 8 bases at J, with 11 bases in the middle. The length of the CDR3 is 15 residues. CDR3 loop: CASSQESGSYSPLHF. DNA for the CDR3: TGCGCCAGCAGCCAAGAAAGCGGGAGTTATTCACCCCTCCACTTT.

The chain joins TRBV10-3 to TRBJ2-2; 7 bases align to TRBD1. The CDR3 totals 16 residues. V shed 4 bases and J 1 base; nucleotides not matched to a gene: 6. Germline V gene lookup returns CDR1 ENHRY and CDR2 SYGVKD. The CDR3 nucleotides are TGTGCCATCAGTGGAACAGGGACAGTGAACACCGGGGAGCTGTTTTTT. This translates into CAISGTGTVNTGELFF.

The gene calls are TRBV28 and TRBJ2-5, with D possibly matching TRBD1 (7 bases). The V end was cut by 4 bases, the J end by 10 bases, with 16 bases between. The CDR3 is 13 amino acids. Germline-derived CDR1 and CDR2 are MDHEN and SYDVKM. CDR3 protein: CASSSRPRGDQYF. The DNA of the CDR3 is TGTGCCAGCAGTTCGAGGCCCAGGGGGGACCAGTACTTC.

The rearrangement joins TRBV7-8 to TRBJ1-4, with TRBD1 as a possible D gene (5 bases). Germline CDR1 and CDR2: SGHVS and FQNEAQ. The germline V and J ends were trimmed by 5 bases and 7 bases, with 17 bases remaining between them. The CDR3 has 15 amino acids. As DNA, the CDR3 is TGTGCCAGCAGCGCCTTTTCGGGGGTCCCTGAAAAACTGTTTTTT. Protein sequence: CASSAFSGVPEKLFF.

This sequence joins TRBV19 and TRBJ1-1; D possibly corresponds to TRBD1 (6 bases). The germline V and J ends were trimmed by 6 bases and 2 bases, with 10 bases remaining between them. The CDR3 has 13 amino acids. Looked up from germline, CDR1 is LNHDA and CDR2 is SQIVND (reference sequence). In nucleotides, the CDR3 is TGTGCCAGTAGAAGGACAGCAAACACTGAAGCTTTCTTT. Translating it yields CASRRTANTEAFF.

This clone was seen once. The chain couples TRBV3-1 (or the pseudogene TRBV3-2) to TRBJ2-1; 11 bases are a match to TRBD2. Germline V gene sequence: CDR1 LGHDT, CDR2 YNNKEL (reference sequence). With 2 bases clipped from V and 8 bases from J, the junction kept 8 bases outside the gene matches. The CDR3 is 16 residues long. The CDR3 coding sequence is TGTGCCAGCAGCCAAAGTAGCGGGAGGGCCCATGATGAGCAGTTCTTC. Translating gives CASSQSSGRAHDEQFF.

V and J are TRBV15 and TRBJ2-7; D perhaps matches TRBD2 (5 bases). CDR1 LNHNV and CDR2 YYDKDF come from the germline V gene (reference sequence). CDR3 length: 14 amino acids. V lost 3 bases and J 3 bases, leaving 12 bases between the germline ends. CDR3 region: CATSRDLNVYEQYF. DNA for the CDR3: TGTGCCACCAGCAGGGACTTGAACGTCTACGAGCAGTACTTC.

This chain uses TRBV21-1 with TRBJ2-7; the table's D call TRBD1 went unverified against the DNA. TRBV21-1 represents a pseudogene. This CDR3 is 14 amino acids long. CDR3 sequence reads: CASSVGDREGEQYF. CDR3 DNA sequence: TGTGCCAGCAGCGTAGGGGACAGGGAAGGCGAGCAGTACTTC.

The CDR3 region is CASSRTGGKHEQYF. The CDR3 bases are TGCGCCAGCAGCCGGACAGGGGGAAAACACGAGCAGTACTTC. This chain uses TRBV4-1 with TRBJ2-7; 10 bases are a match to TRBD1. This CDR3 is 14 amino acids long. The germline CDR1 and CDR2 sequences are MGHRA and YSYEKL. V was pared by 4 bases and J by 5 bases, with 5 bases of the junction left unmatched.

This sequence joins TRBV5-5 and TRBJ2-5, with 9 positions matching TRBD1. The CDR3 consists of 15 residues. Germline loops: CDR1 SGHKS, CDR2 YYEKEE (reference sequence). Trimming took 2 bases from V and 2 from J; bases not matched to a gene: 4. CDR3 in amino acids: CASSFPGQGQETQYF. The CDR3 region has the DNA TGTGCCAGCAGCTTCCCGGGACAGGGACAAGAGACCCAGTACTTC.

CDR3 in DNA: TGTGCCAGCAGCTTAGAGTCTTCGGGGCTGGGCACTGAAGCTTTCTTT. This translates into CASSLESSGLGTEAFF. The chain recombines TRBV7-8 with TRBJ1-1; D may be TRBD1 (5 bases). V lost 1 base and J lost 4, with 16 bases in between. CDR3 size: 16 residues. Germline V CDR1 and CDR2: SGHVS, FQNEAQ.

The chain combines TRBV4-2 with TRBJ2-7; TRBD2 aligns across 7 bases. J was trimmed by 10 bases and V by 0 bases; bases with no gene match: 6. The CDR3 is 13 residues long. Germline V gives CDR1 LGHNA, CDR2 YNFKEQ. The CDR3, as DNA: TGTGCCAGCAGCCAAGATCTTAAGCGGGGACAGTACTTC. Its translation: CASSQDLKRGQYF.

This chain joins TRBV18 and TRBJ1-5, with D unresolved. Germline CDR1 and CDR2: KGHSH and LQKENI. Trimming removed 1 base at V and 2 bases at J, with 9 bases between. This CDR3 is built from 15 residues. The CDR3, as DNA: TGTGCCAGCTCACCACGTGGCGATGGCAATCAGCCCCAGCATTTT. It codes for CASSPRGDGNQPQHF.

This chain connects TRBV30 to TRBJ1-1, with D uncertain. CDR1 is GTSNPN, CDR2 SVGIG, per germline (reference sequence). The CDR3 contains 15 residues. Deletions cut 2 bases from V and 7 bases from J, with 20 bases between. The CDR3 loop reads CAWSLRSSLGSEAFF. The CDR3 DNA is TGTGCCTGGAGTCTCCGTTCCAGTCTAGGGAGTGAAGCTTTCTTT.

This clone has just one count. CDR3 nucleotides: TGTGCCAGCAGCTTAGGGGCCGGCCGGCAAATCCTACCAAAAAAGACCCAGTACTTC. Its protein is CASSLGAGRQILPKKTQYF. The V and J genes are TRBV11-3 and TRBJ2-5; no firm D call. Deletions cut 1 base from V and 6 bases from J, with 27 bases between. In germline, CDR1 is SGHNT, CDR2 YENEEA. The CDR3 is 19 amino acids.